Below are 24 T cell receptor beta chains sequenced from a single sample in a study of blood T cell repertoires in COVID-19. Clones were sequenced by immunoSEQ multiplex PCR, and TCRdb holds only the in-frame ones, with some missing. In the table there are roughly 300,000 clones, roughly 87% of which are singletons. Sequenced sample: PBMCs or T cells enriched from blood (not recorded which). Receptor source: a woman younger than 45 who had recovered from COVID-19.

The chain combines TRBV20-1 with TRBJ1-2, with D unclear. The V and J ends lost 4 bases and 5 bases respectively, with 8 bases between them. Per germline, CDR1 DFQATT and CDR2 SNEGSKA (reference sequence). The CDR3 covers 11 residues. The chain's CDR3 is CSAKRQYGYTF. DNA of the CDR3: TGCAGTGCTAAGAGGCAGTATGGCTACACCTTC.

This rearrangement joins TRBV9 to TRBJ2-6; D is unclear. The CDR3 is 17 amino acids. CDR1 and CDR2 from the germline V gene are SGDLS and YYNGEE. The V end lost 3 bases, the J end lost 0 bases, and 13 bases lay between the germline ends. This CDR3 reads CASSAAISASGANVLTF. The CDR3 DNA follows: TGTGCCAGCAGCGCCGCGATTAGTGCCTCTGGGGCCAACGTCCTGACTTTC.

In nucleotides, the CDR3 is TGTGCCAGCAGCTTAGCGGGGGGATACAATGAGCAGTTCTTC. Translated, it gives CASSLAGGYNEQFF. J is TRBJ2-1 and V is TRBV11-2, with 7 bases matching TRBD2. Germline V gives CDR1 SGHAT, CDR2 FQNNGV. The CDR3 spans 14 residues. Losses at the gene ends were 1 base for V and 4 bases for J; bases not matched to a gene: 1.

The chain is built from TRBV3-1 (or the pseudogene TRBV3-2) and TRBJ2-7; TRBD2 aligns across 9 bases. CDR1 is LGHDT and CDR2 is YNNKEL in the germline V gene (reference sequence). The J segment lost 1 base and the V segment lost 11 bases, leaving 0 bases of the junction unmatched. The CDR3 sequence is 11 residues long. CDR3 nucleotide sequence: TGTGCCGCGGGGGGGTCCTACGAGCAGTACTTC. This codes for CAAGGSYEQYF.

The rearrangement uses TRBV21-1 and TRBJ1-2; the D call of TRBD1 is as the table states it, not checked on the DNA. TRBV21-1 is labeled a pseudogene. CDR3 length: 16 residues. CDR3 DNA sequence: TGTGCCAGCAGTTTGGAACAGGTAGGGGTGAACTATGGCTACACCTTC. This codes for CASSLEQVGVNYGYTF.

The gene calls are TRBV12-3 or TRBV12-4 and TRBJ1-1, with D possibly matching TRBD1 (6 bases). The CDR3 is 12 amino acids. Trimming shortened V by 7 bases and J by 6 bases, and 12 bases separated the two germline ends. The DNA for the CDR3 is TGTGCCAGCACTCTCTCAGGGGCTGAAGCTTTCTTT. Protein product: CASTLSGAEAFF.

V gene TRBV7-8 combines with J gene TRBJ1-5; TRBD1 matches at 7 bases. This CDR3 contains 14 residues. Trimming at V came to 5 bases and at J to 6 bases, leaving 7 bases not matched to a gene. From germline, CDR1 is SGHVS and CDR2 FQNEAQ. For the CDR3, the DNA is TGTGCCAGCAGCCCCGACAGGGTAGGTCAGCCCCAGCATTTT. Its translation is CASSPDRVGQPQHF.

The CDR3: CATSRTTGQGSGDTEAFF. In nucleotides, the CDR3 is TGTGCCACCAGCAGAACAACGGGACAGGGGTCCGGAGACACTGAAGCTTTCTTT. This chain joins TRBV15 and TRBJ1-1; TRBD1 matches at 10 bases. Trimming took 2 bases from V and 3 from J; bases not matched to a gene: 12. The CDR3 is 18 amino acids. Germline-derived CDR1 and CDR2 are LNHNV and YYDKDF (reference sequence).

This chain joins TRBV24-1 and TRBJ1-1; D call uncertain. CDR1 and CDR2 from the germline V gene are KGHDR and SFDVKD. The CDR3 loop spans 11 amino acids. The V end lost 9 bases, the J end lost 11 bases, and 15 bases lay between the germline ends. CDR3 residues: CATGAIVPAFF. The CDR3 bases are TGTGCCACCGGAGCTATAGTACCGGCTTTCTTT.

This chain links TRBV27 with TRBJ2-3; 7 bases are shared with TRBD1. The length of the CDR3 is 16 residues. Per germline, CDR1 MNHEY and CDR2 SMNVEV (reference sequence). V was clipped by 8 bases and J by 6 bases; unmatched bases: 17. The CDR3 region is CASQRQGGFRLDTQYF. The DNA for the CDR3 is TGTGCCAGCCAGAGACAGGGTGGGTTTAGGTTGGATACGCAGTATTTT.

Written as DNA, the CDR3 is TGTGCCAGCAGTAATATTTACGAGCAGTACTTC. Protein sequence: CASSNIYEQYF. The chain employs TRBV6-5 and TRBJ2-7; the D is unclear. CDR3 length: 11 amino acids. Germline V lookup: CDR1 MNHEY, CDR2 SVGAGI. V was trimmed by 5 bases and J by 4 bases, leaving 6 bases between them.

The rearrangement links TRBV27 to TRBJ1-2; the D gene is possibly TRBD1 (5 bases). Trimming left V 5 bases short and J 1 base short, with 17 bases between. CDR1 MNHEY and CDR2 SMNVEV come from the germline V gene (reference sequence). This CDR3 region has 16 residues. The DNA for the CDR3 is TGTGCCAGCAGTACGTACCTACCCCAGGGTAACTATGGCTACACCTTC. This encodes CASSTYLPQGNYGYTF.

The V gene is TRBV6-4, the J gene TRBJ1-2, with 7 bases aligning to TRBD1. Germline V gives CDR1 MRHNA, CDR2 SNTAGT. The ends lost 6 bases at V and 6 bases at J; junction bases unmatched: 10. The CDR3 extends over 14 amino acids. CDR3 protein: CASSGRQGIDGYTF. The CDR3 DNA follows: TGTGCCAGCAGCGGCCGACAGGGCATCGATGGCTACACCTTC.

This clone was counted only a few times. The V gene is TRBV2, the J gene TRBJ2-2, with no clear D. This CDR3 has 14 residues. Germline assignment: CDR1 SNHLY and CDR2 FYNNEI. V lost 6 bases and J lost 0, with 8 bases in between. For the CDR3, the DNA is TGTGCCAGCAGGGAACATGCGAACACCGGGGAGCTGTTTTTT. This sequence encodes CASREHANTGELFF.

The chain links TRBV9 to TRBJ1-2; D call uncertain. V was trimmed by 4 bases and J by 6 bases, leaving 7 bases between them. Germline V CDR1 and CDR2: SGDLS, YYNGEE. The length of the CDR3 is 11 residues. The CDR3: CASSSRDGYTF. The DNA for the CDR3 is TGTGCCAGCAGCTCCCGGGATGGCTACACCTTC.

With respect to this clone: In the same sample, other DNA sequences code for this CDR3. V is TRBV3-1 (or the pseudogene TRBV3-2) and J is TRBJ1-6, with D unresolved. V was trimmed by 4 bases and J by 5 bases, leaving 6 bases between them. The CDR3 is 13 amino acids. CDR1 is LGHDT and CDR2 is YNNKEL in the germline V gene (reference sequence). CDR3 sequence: CASSRQNNSPLHF. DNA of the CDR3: TGTGCCAGCAGCCGGCAGAATAATTCACCCCTCCACTTT.

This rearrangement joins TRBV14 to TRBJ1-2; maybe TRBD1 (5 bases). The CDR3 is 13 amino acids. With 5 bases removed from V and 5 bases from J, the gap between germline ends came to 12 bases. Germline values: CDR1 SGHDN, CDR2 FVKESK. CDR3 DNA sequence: TGTGCCAGCAGCATACCCGGGGGGTATGGCTACACCTTC. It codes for CASSIPGGYGYTF.

CDR3 region: CASSKEGARDRVNVLYEQYF. The DNA for the CDR3 is TGTGCCAGCAGCAAAGAAGGGGCGAGGGACAGGGTGAATGTTTTATACGAGCAGTACTTC. The chain couples TRBV21-1 to TRBJ2-7; the table's D gene call, TRBD1, was not cross checked with the DNA. TRBV21-1 is a recognized pseudogene. This CDR3 has 20 amino acids.

CDR3 sequence: CASSIRASGGTLRNEQYF. CDR3 nucleotides: TGTGCCAGTAGTATCCGAGCTAGCGGGGGGACCCTACGGAACGAGCAGTACTTC. This sequence joins TRBV19 and TRBJ2-7; TRBD2 matches 11 bases. The V segment lost 3 bases and the J segment 5 bases; nucleotides outside the gene matches: 15. Germline V lookup: CDR1 LNHDA, CDR2 SQIVND (reference sequence). The CDR3 spans 18 residues.

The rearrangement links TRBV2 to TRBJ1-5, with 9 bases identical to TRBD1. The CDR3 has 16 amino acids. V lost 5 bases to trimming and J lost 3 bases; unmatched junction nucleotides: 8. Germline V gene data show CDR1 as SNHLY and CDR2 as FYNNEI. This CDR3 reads CASSTLQGALNQPQHF. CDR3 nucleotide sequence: TGTGCCAGCAGTACCCTACAGGGGGCTCTCAATCAGCCCCAGCATTTT.

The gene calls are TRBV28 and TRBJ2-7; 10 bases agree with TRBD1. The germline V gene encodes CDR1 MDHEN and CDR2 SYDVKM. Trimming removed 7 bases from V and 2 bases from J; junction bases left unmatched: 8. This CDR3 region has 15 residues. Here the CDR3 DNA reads TGTGCCAGCACGACCGGGGACAGGGGTACCTACGAGCAGTACTTC. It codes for CASTTGDRGTYEQYF. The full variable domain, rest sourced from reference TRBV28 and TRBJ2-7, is DVKVTQSSRYLVKRTGEKVFLECVQDMDHENMFWYRQDPGLGLRLIYFSYDVKMKEKGDIPEGYSVSREKKERFSLILESASTNQTSMYLCASTTGDRGTYEQYFGPGTRLTVT.

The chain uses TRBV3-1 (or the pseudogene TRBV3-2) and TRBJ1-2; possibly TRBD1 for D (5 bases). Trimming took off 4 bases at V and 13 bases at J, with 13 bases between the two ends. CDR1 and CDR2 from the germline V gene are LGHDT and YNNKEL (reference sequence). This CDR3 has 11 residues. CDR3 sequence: CASSPGALFTF. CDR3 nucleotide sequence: TGTGCCAGCAGCCCTGGGGCCTTGTTCACCTTC.

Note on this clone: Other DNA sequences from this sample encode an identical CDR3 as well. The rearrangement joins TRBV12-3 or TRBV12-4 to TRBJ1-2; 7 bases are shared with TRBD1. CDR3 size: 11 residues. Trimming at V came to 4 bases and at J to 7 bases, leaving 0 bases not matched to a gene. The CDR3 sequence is CASSYRGGYTF. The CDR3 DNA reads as TGTGCCAGCAGTTACAGGGGTGGCTACACCTTC.

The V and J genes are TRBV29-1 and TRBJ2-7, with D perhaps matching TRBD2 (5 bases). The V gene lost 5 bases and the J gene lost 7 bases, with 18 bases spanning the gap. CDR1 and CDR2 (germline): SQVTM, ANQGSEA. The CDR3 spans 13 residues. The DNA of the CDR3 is TGCAGCGTTAAGGTCCTACGGGGTCGGGAGCAGTACTTC. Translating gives CSVKVLRGREQYF.